These 21 T cell receptor beta chains were all obtained from the same sample, sequenced in a study of shared clonotypes between healthy human individuals. Assay: immunoSEQ multiplex PCR; the TCRdb copy retains only in-frame clones and omits some. The data show 1,500,000 or so clones, with roughly 98.5% seen just once and about 0.34% held by the top ten. Sequencing was done on a sample of naive CD4+ T cells sorted from blood. This sample's subset: CD45RA+ positively selected. These receptor sequences come from a man under 40 in good health.

CDR3 loop: CASSTGLTNTGELFF. In DNA, the CDR3 is TGTGCCAGCAGCACGGGACTAACGAACACCGGGGAGCTGTTTTTT. This rearrangement joins TRBV11-2 to TRBJ2-2, with 7 bases lining up with TRBD2. Germline V lookup: CDR1 SGHAT, CDR2 FQNNGV. CDR3 length equals 15 residues. J gave up 0 bases and V 5 bases, and 3 bases lay outside the gene matches.

The chain joins TRBV5-1 to TRBJ2-2; D uncertain. CDR3 length equals 14 residues. Germline V CDR1 and CDR2: SGHRS, YFSETQ. The V end was cut by 0 bases, the J end by 6 bases, with 9 bases between. The CDR3 reads CASSLVGIAGELFF. DNA of the CDR3: TGCGCCAGCAGCTTGGTGGGTATCGCCGGGGAGCTGTTTTTT.

The chain carries TRBV7-2 and TRBJ1-2, with TRBD1 matching 8 bases. Germline CDR1 and CDR2: SGHTA and FQGNSA. V trimming: 4 bases; J trimming: 4 bases; junction bases outside the gene matches: 8. The CDR3 is 15 amino acids. For the CDR3, the DNA is TGTGCCAGCAGCTCCGACAGGGGCACATCCTATGGCTACACCTTC. It codes for CASSSDRGTSYGYTF. The whole variable domain, remainder taken from reference TRBV7-2 and TRBJ1-2, is GAGVSQSPSNKVTEKGKDVELRCDPISGHTALYWYRQSLGQGLEFLIYFQGNSAPDKSGLPSDRFSAERTGGSVSTLTIQRTQQEDSAVYLCASSSDRGTSYGYTFGSGTRLTVV.

The genes are TRBV2 and TRBJ2-2; D remains ambiguous. The CDR3 sequence is 12 residues long. Trimming pared 1 base from V and 6 bases from J, leaving 3 bases between. Germline V lookup: CDR1 SNHLY, CDR2 FYNNEI. In nucleotides, the CDR3 is TGTGCCAGCAGTGAAGGGTCCGGGGAGCTGTTTTTT. It yields the protein CASSEGSGELFF.

The genes are TRBV21-1 and TRBJ2-7; the table's D call, TRBD1, was not checked against the DNA. TRBV21-1 is termed a pseudogene. This CDR3 has 17 residues. The CDR3 sequence is CASSLPPDRAGRVGQYF. Here the CDR3 DNA reads TGTGCCAGCAGCCTCCCTCCTGACAGGGCCGGCAGGGTAGGGCAGTACTTC.

The gene calls are TRBV6-1 and TRBJ2-7; D uncertain. The CDR3 has 13 residues. Germline V gives CDR1 MNHNS, CDR2 SASEGT. Trimming took 2 bases from V and 6 from J, leaving 11 bases between them. The CDR3 nucleotides read TGTGCCAGCAGTGAAATACCGGAGAGCGAGCAGTACTTC. Residues: CASSEIPESEQYF.

The chain has TRBV18 and TRBJ2-7, with D hard to call. The germline V gene encodes CDR1 KGHSH and CDR2 LQKENI. The CDR3 length is 15 residues. V shed 2 bases and J shed 3 bases, with 14 bases lying between them. The CDR3 sequence is CASSPNQVPYYEQYF. For the CDR3, the DNA is TGTGCCAGCTCACCAAATCAGGTACCCTACTACGAGCAGTACTTC.

The chain is built from TRBV6-1 and TRBJ1-4; tentatively, D is TRBD1 (6 bases). V lost 7 bases and J 7 bases, leaving 19 bases between the germline ends. The CDR3 consists of 15 residues. From germline, CDR1 is MNHNS and CDR2 SASEGT. CDR3 bases: TGTGCCAGCATGAACGTTGTGTCAGGGGCTGAAAAACTGTTTTTT. Amino acids: CASMNVVSGAEKLFF.

V is TRBV9 and J is TRBJ2-4, with TRBD1 identical over 12 bases. J lost 7 bases, V lost 4 bases, and 21 bases had no gene match. The CDR3 loop spans 20 amino acids. Germline values: CDR1 SGDLS, CDR2 YYNGEE. The CDR3 coding sequence is TGTGCCAGCAGCCCCACCGCTCATTCGAAAATGGGACAGGGGGCGAACATTCAGTACTTC. This codes for CASSPTAHSKMGQGANIQYF.

The genes are TRBV29-1 and TRBJ1-2; TRBD1 aligns across 10 bases. Germline lookup yields CDR1 SQVTM and CDR2 ANQGSEA. This CDR3 is built from 14 residues. V shed 3 bases and J 8 bases; nucleotides not matched to a gene: 9. The CDR3 DNA sequence: TGCAGCGTTGATGACAGGGGGCCCGGAAGGGGCTACACCTTC. Translated: CSVDDRGPGRGYTF. The whole variable domain, remainder taken from reference TRBV29-1 and TRBJ1-2, is SAVISQKPSRDICQRGTSLTIQCQVDSQVTMMFWYRQQPGQSLTLIATANQGSEATYESGFVIDKFPISRPNLTFSTLTVSNMSPEDSSIYLCSVDDRGPGRGYTFGSGTRLTVV.

V gene TRBV5-5 combines with J gene TRBJ2-7; no firm D call. The germline V gene has CDR1 SGHKS and CDR2 YYEKEE (reference sequence). V was pared by 2 bases and J by 3 bases, with 12 bases between. The CDR3 spans 14 residues. The CDR3 DNA sequence: TGTGCCAGCAGCTTTTGGGGAAAGCACTACGAGCAGTACTTC. This encodes CASSFWGKHYEQYF.

This chain uses TRBV20-1 with TRBJ2-1; D uncertain. The CDR3 length is 10 residues. Germline CDR1 and CDR2: DFQATT and SNEGSKA (reference sequence). V was pared by 8 bases and J by 5 bases, with 7 bases between. CDR3 in DNA: TGCAGTACCCACGACAATGAGCAGTTCTTC. Translation gives CSTHDNEQFF.

The chain employs TRBV19 and TRBJ2-3, with a weak D call TRBD1 (5 bases). V lost 7 bases and J 2 bases, leaving 10 bases between the germline ends. This CDR3 has 13 residues. CDR1 and CDR2 from the germline V gene are LNHDA and SQIVND (reference sequence). In DNA form, the CDR3 reads TGTGCCAGTACATTCAGGGACACAGATACGCAGTATTTT. Translating gives CASTFRDTDTQYF. The full variable domain, its missing parts supplied by reference TRBV19 and TRBJ2-3, is DGGITQSPKYLFRKEGQNVTLSCEQNLNHDAMYWYRQDPGQGLRLIYYSQIVNDFQKGDIAEGYSVSREKKESFPLTVTSAQKNPTAFYLCASTFRDTDTQYFGPGTRLTVL.

The chain couples TRBV9 to TRBJ2-1; 11 nucleotides line up with TRBD2. Germline assignment: CDR1 SGDLS and CDR2 YYNGEE. The CDR3 totals 16 residues. V lost 3 bases to trimming and J lost 3 bases; unmatched junction nucleotides: 5. The CDR3 DNA reads as TGTGCCAGCAGCGCCAGACTAGCGGGGTTCTACAATGAGCAGTTCTTC. Translation: CASSARLAGFYNEQFF. The full variable domain, completed using reference TRBV9 and TRBJ2-1, is DSGVTQTPKHLITATGQRVTLRCSPRSGDLSVYWYQQSLDQGLQFLIQYYNGEERAKGNILERFSAQQFPDLHSELNLSSLELGDSALYFCASSARLAGFYNEQFFGPGTRLTVL.

This chain uses TRBV6-5 with TRBJ2-7; 8 bases are a match to TRBD2. The length of the CDR3 is 12 residues. Germline values: CDR1 MNHEY, CDR2 SVGAGI. After removal of 8 bases from V and 7 bases from J, the junction contained 7 bases not matched to a gene. CDR3 in DNA: TGTGCCAGCCAAAGCGGGAGTCGGGAGCAGTACTTC. Amino acids: CASQSGSREQYF.

The rearrangement links TRBV11-2 to TRBJ2-2; D gene ambiguous. CDR1 is SGHAT, CDR2 FQNNGV, per germline. The V end lost 4 bases, the J end lost 5 bases, and 8 bases lay between the germline ends. This CDR3 contains 13 residues. The CDR3 sequence: CASSSPRTGELFF. The DNA of the CDR3 is TGTGCCAGCAGCTCACCAAGAACCGGGGAGCTGTTTTTT.

The CDR3 loop is CASSPAQGFTGELFF. Written as DNA, the CDR3 is TGTGCCAGTAGCCCCGCGCAGGGTTTTACCGGGGAGCTGTTTTTT. The chain employs TRBV19 and TRBJ2-2, with D possibly being TRBD1 (5 bases). The CDR3 totals 15 residues. Per germline, CDR1 LNHDA and CDR2 SQIVND (reference sequence). The V and J ends lost 6 bases and 5 bases respectively, with 16 bases between them.

This chain connects TRBV6-5 to TRBJ1-5; TRBD1 aligns across 8 bases. Per germline, CDR1 MNHEY and CDR2 SVGAGI. The CDR3 extends over 15 amino acids. V shed 6 bases, J shed 0 bases, and the junction held 4 bases outside the gene matches. The CDR3: CASSQGAYSNQPQHF. The CDR3 bases are TGTGCCAGCAGCCAGGGGGCTTATAGCAATCAGCCCCAGCATTTT.

The chain recombines TRBV18 with TRBJ1-4, with D possibly being TRBD1 (6 bases). Per the germline V gene, CDR1 is KGHSH and CDR2 is LQKENI. Trimming removed 5 bases at V and 7 bases at J, with 17 bases between. The CDR3 contains 15 residues. CDR3 nucleotides: TGTGCCAGCTCATCACTGCAGGGGTCGGCTGAAAAACTGTTTTTT. Residues: CASSSLQGSAEKLFF.

V and J are TRBV5-4 and TRBJ2-3; 8 bases are shared with TRBD2. The CDR3 consists of 13 residues. With V trimmed by 6 bases and J by 1 base, 1 base remained unmatched. Looked up from germline, CDR1 is SGHNT and CDR2 is YYREEE (reference sequence). The CDR3 DNA follows: TGTGCCAGCACAGCGGGAGGCACAGATACGCAGTATTTT. Amino acid sequence: CASTAGGTDTQYF.

This clone was seen only once. Relative to the germline gene, one junction end is altered; a read error may explain this. This chain links TRBV10-3 with TRBJ2-1; tentative D call: TRBD1 (7 bases). The CDR3 totals 14 residues. CDR1 is ENHRY, CDR2 SYGVKD, per germline. The CDR3 protein is CAIRDRDFYNEQFF. DNA for the CDR3: TGTGCCATCCGTGACAGGGACTTCTACAATGAGCAGTTCTTC.